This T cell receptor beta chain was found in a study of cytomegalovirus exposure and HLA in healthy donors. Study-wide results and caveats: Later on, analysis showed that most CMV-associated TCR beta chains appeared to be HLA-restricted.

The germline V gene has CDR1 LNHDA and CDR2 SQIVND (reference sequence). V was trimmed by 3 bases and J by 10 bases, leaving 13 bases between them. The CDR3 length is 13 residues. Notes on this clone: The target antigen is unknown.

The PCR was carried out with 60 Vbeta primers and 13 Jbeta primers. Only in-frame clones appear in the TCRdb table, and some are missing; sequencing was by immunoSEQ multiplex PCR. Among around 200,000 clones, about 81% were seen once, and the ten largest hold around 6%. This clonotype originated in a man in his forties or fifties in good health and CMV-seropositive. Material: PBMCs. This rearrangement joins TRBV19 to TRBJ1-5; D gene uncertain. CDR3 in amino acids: CASSIGAISPQHF. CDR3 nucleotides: TGTGCCAGTAGTATTGGAGCGATCAGCCCCCAGCATTTT.